The rows below give T cell receptor beta chains drawn from one sample of a study of blood T cells in healthy people across ages. TCRdb re-called the 5' RACE reads through MiXCR, storing one row per CDR3 protein. The sample lists 1.8 million or so distinct CDR3 sequences, about two fifths occurring once. The sequenced sample was blood. These receptor sequences come from a human donor in good health. CDR3s include the opening cysteine and the closing phenylalanine or tryptophan. D genes are given only for firm matches. The size entry is marked missing in some rows and otherwise reads once, few, many or a size class.

j_gene,abundance,v_gene,d_gene,CDR3nt,CDR3aa
TRBJ2-3,few,TRBV20-1,TRBD1,TGCAGTGCGACGGACAGGGTCACAGATACGCAGTATTTT,CSATDRVTDTQYF
TRBJ1-4,few,TRBV20-1,.,TGCAGTGCTACTGGATGGGGTCCCACAGACGAAAAACTGTTTTTT,CSATGWGPTDEKLFF
TRBJ2-7,few,TRBV27,.,TGTGCCAGCAGTCGCCGGGCCAACTCCTACGAGCAGTACTTC,CASSRRANSYEQYF
TRBJ1-2,.,TRBV10-3,.,TGTGCCACTCGAGGGGCAGGGAATGACTATGGCTACACCTTC,CATRGAGNDYGYTF
TRBJ2-1,.,TRBV20-1,TRBD2,TGCAGTGCTAGAGGGATAGGACTAGCGGGGCCCAATGAGCAGTTCTTC,CSARGIGLAGPNEQFF
TRBJ1-1,once,TRBV20-1,TRBD1,TGCAGTGCCATCTCTTCTGGACAGGGGCTTGAAGCTTTCTTT,CSAISSGQGLEAFF
TRBJ2-1,.,TRBV7-2,.,TGTGCCAGCAGCCCCATCGGTGACAATGAGCAGTTCTTC,CASSPIGDNEQFF
TRBJ2-1,.,TRBV6-1,.,TGTGCCAGCATAGGGGCGCCGAGCTCCTACAATGAGCAGTTCTTC,CASIGAPSSYNEQFF
TRBJ2-3,.,TRBV7-2,TRBD2,TGTGCCAGCACCATTCCGACTAGCGGGGAGTTTAGTACGCAGTATTTT,CASTIPTSGEFSTQYF
TRBJ1-5,.,TRBV20-1,.,TGCAGTGCGAGAGGACACCAAAGCAATCAGCCCCAGCATTTT,CSARGHQSNQPQHF
TRBJ2-3,.,TRBV7-8,.,TGTGCCAGCAACCGATACAGGGCGGAGGGAGAGACCCAGTATTTT,CASNRYRAEGETQYF
TRBJ2-1,.,TRBV2,.,TGTGCCAGCACTTTAAGCAGGGCGGTGGGTGAGGATGAGCAGTTCTTC,CASTLSRAVGEDEQFF
TRBJ2-3,.,TRBV24-1,.,TGTGCCACCAGTGATTTCGCGACTGGCACAGATACGCAGTATTTT,CATSDFATGTDTQYF
TRBJ2-1,few,TRBV20-1,.,TGCAGTGCTAGAACAGGTTATTACAATGAGCAGTTCTTC,CSARTGYYNEQFF
TRBJ1-3,.,TRBV5-8,.,TGTGCCAGCAGCTCCGGGATTGGAAACACCATATATTTT,CASSSGIGNTIYF
TRBJ1-5,.,TRBV4-1,.,TGCGCCAGCAGCCAAGCTAGAGGGACGAGCAATCAGCCCCAGCATTTT,CASSQARGTSNQPQHF
TRBJ2-7,few,TRBV7-6,.,TGTGCCAGCAGTAAATCCCAGGGACACTTCTACGAGCAGTACTTC,CASSKSQGHFYEQYF
TRBJ2-1,.,TRBV7-2,.,TGTGCCAGCAGCCCGGACACAAGCTCCTACAATGTGCAGTTCTTC,CASSPDTSSYNVQFF
TRBJ2-3,.,TRBV3-1,.,TGTGCCAGCAGCCAAGGGCTTGGGAGCACAGATACGCAGTATTTT,CASSQGLGSTDTQYF
TRBJ2-5,few,TRBV2,.,TGTGCCAGCAACGTTAGGGGTAGCAAAGAGACCCAGTACTTC,CASNVRGSKETQYF
TRBJ2-4,many,TRBV7-2,.,TGTGCCAGCAGCCCCTATCTGATGACAGATATAGCCAAAAACATTCAGTACTTC,CASSPYLMTDIAKNIQYF
TRBJ2-5,.,TRBV3-1,.,TGTGCCAGCAGCCAAGGGAGAACTAGCCAAGAGACCCAGTACTTC,CASSQGRTSQETQYF
TRBJ2-5,.,TRBV7-2,.,TGTGCCAGCAGCTTCCTAACCGGAGGGGGACAAGAGACCCAGTACTTC,CASSFLTGGGQETQYF
TRBJ2-3,few,TRBV29-1,TRBD2,TGCAGCGTGAGGACAGCGGGGGGCCTCCTCACAGATACGCAGTATTTT,CSVRTAGGLLTDTQYF
TRBJ1-3,.,TRBV20-1,TRBD1,TGCAGTGCCTACGCCGGGACAGGGACTGGAAACACCATATATTTT,CSAYAGTGTGNTIYF
TRBJ2-1,.,TRBV4-1,.,TGCGCCAGCAGCCAAGCATATGAGCGGTTCTTC,CASSQAYERFF
TRBJ1-2,few,TRBV7-2,TRBD1,TGTGCCAGCAGCTTAACGGGACAGGCTTCCATGGGCTACACCTTC,CASSLTGQASMGYTF
TRBJ1-2,.,TRBV19,.,TGTGCCAGTAGTATGGGACTGCTTAACTATGGCTACACCTTC,CASSMGLLNYGYTF
TRBJ2-7,.,TRBV12-3/TRBV12-4,.,TGTGCCAGCAGTTTTGCGGGAAACCTCAGGTACGAGCAGTACTTC,CASSFAGNLRYEQYF
TRBJ1-1,.,TRBV29-1,.,TGCAGCGGTGGTCGGGGGCCGGGCACTGAAGCTTTCTTT,CSGGRGPGTEAFF
TRBJ1-4,.,TRBV20-1,.,TGCAGTGCTCTAAAGGAAGGGCTGGCAACTAATGAAAAACTGTTTTTT,CSALKEGLATNEKLFF